This TCR beta chain originates from a study of response to subunit inactivated influenza vaccine. Study-level points and caveats: T cells newly recruited by each seasonal influenza vaccination are few, the authors suggested.

TCRdb re-called the RT-PCR reads with MiXCR, one entry per CDR3 protein. The table includes about half a million distinct CDR3 sequences, 6% to 9% detected once. This clonotype was seen many times. Its antigen remains unknown. The specimen was PBMCs from blood, collected about 23 months after vaccination. The sequence was collected from a man between 50 and 75 years old who received an inactivated influenza vaccine.

CDR3 residues: CASSSLGSSYNEQFF. CDR3 DNA sequence: TGTGCCAGCAGTTCCTTGGGTAGCTCCTACAATGAGCAGTTCTTC. The chain couples TRBV28 to TRBJ2-1; D is uncertain. V lost 4 bases to trimming and J lost 0 bases, with 10 bases between them. CDR3 length: 15 amino acids. Germline CDR1 and CDR2: MDHEN and SYDVKM.